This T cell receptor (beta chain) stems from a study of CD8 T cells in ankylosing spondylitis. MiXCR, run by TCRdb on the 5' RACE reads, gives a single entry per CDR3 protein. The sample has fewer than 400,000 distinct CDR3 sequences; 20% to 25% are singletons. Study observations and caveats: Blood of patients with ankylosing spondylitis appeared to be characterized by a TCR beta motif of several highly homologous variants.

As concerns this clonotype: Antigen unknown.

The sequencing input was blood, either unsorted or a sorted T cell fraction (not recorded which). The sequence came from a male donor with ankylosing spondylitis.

The CDR3 bases are TGTGCCAGCAGCTTAAGTGGGGGACGGACGGACAATGAGCAGTTCTTC. Protein product: CASSLSGGRTDNEQFF. V and J are TRBV7-3 and TRBJ2-1; D is tentatively TRBD1 or TRBD2 (5 bases each). Per the germline V gene, CDR1 is SGHTA and CDR2 is FQGTGA. Between the trimmed V and J ends, which lost 1 base and 5 bases, there was a span of 15 bases. The CDR3 covers 16 residues.